The clone carrying this T cell receptor beta chain showed up many times. Its antigen is as yet unknown. The data derive from a study of molecular identifiers for immune sequencing clone quantification. Study outcomes and limitations: Single-cell amounts of spiked Jurkat TCR RNA were reportedly detectable among approximately 970,000 naive cells.

The germline CDR1 and CDR2 sequences are MNHNS and SASEGT. This CDR3 region has 16 residues. Trimming took off 3 bases at V and 1 base at J, with 14 bases between the two ends. In TCRdb, the PCR reads were re-called with MiXCR into one record per CDR3 protein. The data contain about half a million distinct CDR3 sequences, around 21% of them seen just once; the ten biggest clones take up about 0.8%. This clonotype was obtained from a human donor in good health. Some libraries in this study had Jurkat cell RNA spiked in. The sequenced sample was naive CD8+ T cells from blood, with Jurkat cell RNA spiked in. Described subset: FACS-sorted CD8+CD4-CCR7+CD45RA+ naive T cells. V and J are TRBV6-1 and TRBJ2-3; the D gene is possibly TRBD1 (5 bases). CDR3 amino acids: CASSDGWTRRTDTQYF. CDR3 bases: TGTGCCAGCAGTGACGGTTGGACAAGACGCACAGATACGCAGTATTTT.